This T cell receptor beta chain appears in the sequencing data of a study of CD8+ T cells in alopecia areata listed by TCRdb under 2018. Looking at the study overall: The treated patients took part in an open-label pilot trial in which moderate-to-severe alopecia areata was treated with oral tofacitinib at 5 to 10 mg twice daily. Patients on tofacitinib were biopsied at baseline and after 4 and 24 weeks of treatment, and several of the patients also had a later scalp biopsy. TCRbeta CDR3 regions were amplified by immunoSEQ multiplex PCR with 35 Vbeta forward and 13 Jbeta reverse primers. Disease severity in treated patients was measured with the SALT score, which quantifies the percentage of affected scalp surface area. In humans, TCRbeta sequencing was performed on scalp tissue and on sorted CD4+ and CD8+ peripheral blood T cells from healthy controls and from patients with patchy or totalis/universalis alopecia areata. Tofacitinib was given for 6 to 18 months, followed by 6 months of follow-up off drug to assess delayed response and recurrence. Clonality in the scalp was compared among normal scalp (n=4), patchy alopecia areata scalp (n=8), and alopecia totalis/universalis scalp (n=8). RNA was extracted with the PAXgene miRNA kit for fixed scalp, the miRNeasy kit for PBMCs, and the RNeasy kit for mouse skin. In both human patients and the C3H/HeJ mouse model, the study applied high-throughput TCRbeta sequencing to look at T cell clonal expansion in alopecia areata. General findings and caveats noted by the study authors: Unlike mouse skin, where gammadelta T cells dominate, normal human skin contains resident alphabeta T cells that get sequenced too, which complicates analysis of the scalp TCR repertoire. Tofacitinib significantly lowered scalp clonality and the number of expanded CD8+ clones among the top 100 scalp clones. Shared TCR sequences between patients were less evident than in mice, which may be partly attributable to HLA diversity in the patient population. During tofacitinib treatment, many expanded lesional clones remained in scalp and blood, and this persistence may partly explain relapse after treatment is stopped. Because the treated cohort was small and had only one nonresponder, larger studies are needed to examine links between baseline CD8+ expansion and response. Higher clonality and more expanded CD8+ clones were observed in lesional scalp than in normal scalp, particularly in alopecia totalis/universalis, a finding suggestive of antigenic drive.

The time point label, as the study defines it: around 29 days on oral tofacitinib. The treatment or condition label of this sample denotes: oral pan-JAK inhibitor, 5-10 mg twice daily. Lesional scalp punch biopsies and peripheral blood were collected from alopecia areata patients. PBMCs were isolated by density centrifugation and stained for CD3, CD4 and CD8, and CD4+ and CD8+ T cells were sorted on a FACSAria. Comment on this clone: No cognate antigen has been identified for it. No much larger clonotype is one base removed from it; base qualities were not supplied. The same CDR3 arises from other DNA sequences in this sample as well.

Receptors were amplified or captured by the immunoSEQ multiplex PCR assay. RNA was extracted from all samples and reverse transcribed into cDNA as template for TCR sequencing. First-strand cDNA was synthesized using SuperScript III with a 2:1 mix of oligo-dT and random hexamers. A synthetic immune receptor repertoire was used to gauge amplification bias, and whatever bias remained was removed computationally. Regarding the original processing steps: Raw reads were preprocessed to remove errors, and CDR3 was defined by IMGT conventions from the conserved cysteine to phenylalanine. Clonality was computed as 1 minus the Shannon entropy, with the entropy normalized by log2 of the number of productive unique TCRs. CD4 or CD8 identity of scalp clones was inferred by cross-referencing scalp TCRbeta sequences with sorted blood CD4 and CD8 repertoires. TCRdb stores this immuneACCESS table with in-frame sequences only. Part of the clones is absent; in the studies checked, under half of the shortfall reflects unresolved V genes, and no reason is known for the rest. V, J and clone size were drawn from that table, and D and trimming were deduced from the DNA. Recorded for this sample are fewer than 150,000 clones; approximately 85% of them occurred a single time. The ten largest make up roughly 25% of the sample.

The sequencing here drew on CD8+ T cells sorted from blood, taken at week 4, from a patient treated with tofacitinib. The origin of this receptor is a human donor with alopecia areata.

The sequenced DNA is TGTGCCAGCAGTTTCGGGGGATCCTACGAGCAGTACTTC. Its coded protein is CASSFGGSYEQYF. Here the chain combines TRBV27 and TRBJ2-7, and perhaps TRBD2 as D gene, on 6 matching bases. Looking up the germline V gene (reference sequence) yields CDR1 MNHEY and CDR2 SMNVEV. The V and J ends are trimmed by 3 bases and 1 base, leaving 7 bases between them. Reading from cysteine to phenylalanine, the CDR3 counts 13 amino acids. Only the CDR3 part of the read is kept: 39 bases, read in frame from the first base.